Listed here are 12 T cell receptor beta chains from one sample, sequenced in a study of identical twins. TCRdb re-analysed the 5' RACE reads in MiXCR, keeping a single row per CDR3 protein. The top ten clones hold less than 15% of a sample with roughly 720,000 distinct CDR3 sequences, 15% to 20% of them seen once. This sample was also put to use in a study of T cells expressing NK-cell markers.

Sequencing used PBMCs. The receptors come from a woman aged 18-29 years in good health.

The chain joins TRBV20-1 to TRBJ1-1; D is unresolved. Germline CDR1 and CDR2: DFQATT and SNEGSKA (reference sequence). Trimming removed 4 bases at V and 2 bases at J, with 8 bases between. The CDR3 is 12 residues long. Written as DNA, the CDR3 is TGCAGTGCTACTCAGAGAAACACTGAAGCTTTCTTT. It yields the protein CSATQRNTEAFF.

This clonotype was seen repeatedly, ten times or more. The chain joins TRBV12-3 or TRBV12-4 to TRBJ1-1, with D possibly matching TRBD1 (6 bases). The CDR3 is 14 residues long. The V and J ends lost 6 bases and 0 bases respectively, with 11 bases between them. CDR3 residues: CASSRGQLNTEAFF. As DNA, the CDR3 is TGTGCCAGCAGCCGCGGACAGTTGAACACTGAAGCTTTCTTT.

This chain uses TRBV5-1 with TRBJ1-1, with D maybe TRBD1 (5 bases). This CDR3 comprises 14 residues. Looked up from germline, CDR1 is SGHRS and CDR2 is YFSETQ. V was trimmed by 4 bases and J by 0 bases, leaving 10 bases between them. The CDR3 region is CASSDQGLNTEAFF. CDR3 nucleotides: TGCGCCAGCAGCGATCAGGGATTGAACACTGAAGCTTTCTTT.

This clonotype was observed a few times. The rearrangement links TRBV6-5 to TRBJ2-2; D not resolved. The germline V gene has CDR1 MNHEY and CDR2 SVGAGI. This CDR3 has 13 amino acids. Trimming cost V 0 bases and J 7 bases, with 6 bases left between them. This CDR3 is CASSYSGFGELFF. The DNA of the CDR3 is TGTGCCAGCAGTTACTCGGGGTTCGGGGAGCTGTTTTTT.

This clonotype was counted only a few times. The chain carries TRBV5-1 and TRBJ1-1; weak D call: TRBD1 (5 bases). V was trimmed by 2 bases and J by 11 bases, leaving 10 bases between them. This CDR3 spans 11 amino acids. Per the germline V gene, CDR1 is SGHRS and CDR2 is YFSETQ. CDR3 DNA: TGCGCCAGCAGCTTAGGGGTTAGGGCTTTCTTT. Its translation is CASSLGVRAFF.

The chain's CDR3 is CASSYTGQGPYEQYF. The DNA of the CDR3 is TGTGCCAGCAGTTACACGGGACAGGGTCCCTACGAGCAGTACTTC. The chain links TRBV6-5 to TRBJ2-7, with TRBD1 identical over 9 bases. The V and J ends lost 2 bases and 2 bases, in that order; junction bases with no gene match: 4. The germline V gene has CDR1 MNHEY and CDR2 SVGAGI. There are 15 residues in the CDR3.

The chain is built from TRBV9 and TRBJ2-5; 8 positions match TRBD1. After removal of 4 bases from V and 2 bases from J, the junction contained 4 bases not matched to a gene. Germline V gene sequence: CDR1 SGDLS, CDR2 YYNGEE. The CDR3 consists of 14 residues. DNA for the CDR3: TGTGCCAGCAGCCCCAACAGGGGGCAAGAGACCCAGTACTTC. It is translated as CASSPNRGQETQYF.

This clonotype showed up just a few times. The chain carries TRBV28 and TRBJ2-1; D is possibly TRBD2 (6 bases). Trimming took 4 bases from V and 7 from J, leaving 11 bases between them. There are 13 residues in the CDR3. Germline V lookup: CDR1 MDHEN, CDR2 SYDVKM. The CDR3 coding sequence is TGTGCCAGCAGTTCCTACCTAGCGAATGAGCAGTTCTTC. Its translation is CASSSYLANEQFF.

This clonotype was picked up a small number of times. The chain uses TRBV20-1 and TRBJ1-5; D gene unclear. The ends were cut back, 0 bases at V and 4 bases at J, with 16 bases in the middle. The V gene's germline CDR1 is DFQATT and CDR2 SNEGSKA (reference sequence). The CDR3 is 16 amino acids. CDR3 loop: CSARDRGGPQNQPQHF. In DNA, the CDR3 is TGCAGTGCTAGAGATCGAGGCGGGCCTCAAAATCAGCCCCAGCATTTT.

This chain connects TRBV5-1 to TRBJ2-3; D may match TRBD1 or TRBD2 (6 bases each). The CDR3 contains 18 residues. The germline V gene encodes CDR1 SGHRS and CDR2 YFSETQ. V was trimmed by 4 bases and J by 2 bases, leaving 23 bases between them. The CDR3: CASSIGSIGGSNTDTQYF. The CDR3 DNA follows: TGCGCCAGCAGCATTGGAAGTATCGGGGGCTCTAACACAGATACGCAGTATTTT.

In this sample, this clonotype turned up a few times. The chain is built from TRBV29-1 and TRBJ2-4; D is perhaps TRBD2 (7 bases). Germline V CDR1 and CDR2: SQVTM, ANQGSEA. CDR3 length equals 13 residues. Trimming took 4 bases from V and 4 from J, leaving 11 bases between them. CDR3 sequence: CSVVRGGKNIQYF. The CDR3 region has the DNA TGCAGCGTTGTAAGGGGGGGAAAAAACATTCAGTACTTC.

This clonotype has only a few counts. The chain has TRBV5-1 and TRBJ2-7; 8 bases line up with TRBD1. Per germline, CDR1 SGHRS and CDR2 YFSETQ. Germline trimming cut 4 bases from V and 3 bases from J; bases unmatched to any gene: 6. The CDR3 sequence is 14 residues long. The DNA for the CDR3 is TGCGCCAGCAGCAGGGGACAGGCTGTCTACGAGCAGTACTTC. Protein: CASSRGQAVYEQYF.